This entry features one TCR beta chain sequence. Source study methods: From reference gene primer amplification, estimates of nucleated cell counts were derived. Generated by immunoSEQ multiplex PCR, the TCRdb table keeps only in-frame clones and is missing some. That table gives V, J and clone size, and the DNA gave D and trimming. The table has 90,000 to 120,000 clones, more than 80% seen once; the top ten hold more than 4.5%. These data are taken from a study of blood T cell repertoires in COVID-19. Study-wide context: COVID-19 samples from acute and convalescent phases originated in the United States, Italy and Spain. The cDNA or gDNA used as material had been derived from T cells, B-cell-depleted T cells, or PBMCs.

V shed 1 base, J shed 7 bases, and the junction held 6 bases outside the gene matches. CDR3 size: 14 residues. Germline V gene sequence: CDR1 SNHLY, CDR2 FYNNEI. The chain joins TRBV2 to TRBJ1-2; 7 nucleotides match TRBD1. The sample comprised peripheral blood. The origin of this receptor is a man aged 35 to 55 with active or convalescent COVID-19. The chain's CDR3 is CASSEESGGVGYTF. DNA of the CDR3: TGTGCCAGCAGTGAAGAGTCAGGGGGTGTTGGCTACACCTTC.